Shown below are 24 T cell receptor beta chains from a single sample sequenced in a study of cytomegalovirus exposure and HLA in healthy donors. Measured with immunoSEQ multiplex PCR; TCRdb has only the in-frame clones, and not every one. Of about 160,000 clones in the sample, roughly 91% were seen once. Material: PBMCs. Receptors were obtained from a woman under 30 in good health and CMV-seropositive.

The chain links TRBV28 to TRBJ2-6; TRBD2 aligns across 7 bases. The germline V gene encodes CDR1 MDHEN and CDR2 SYDVKM. CDR3 length: 15 residues. Unmatched junction bases numbered 4, after V lost 8 bases and J lost 0 bases. CDR3 DNA sequence: TGTGCCAGCGGGCGGGGGAGCTCTGGGGCCAACGTCCTGACTTTC. Translation gives CASGRGSSGANVLTF. The full variable domain, rest sourced from reference TRBV28 and TRBJ2-6, is DVKVTQSSRYLVKRTGEKVFLECVQDMDHENMFWYRQDPGLGLRLIYFSYDVKMKEKGDIPEGYSVSREKKERFSLILESASTNQTSMYLCASGRGSSGANVLTFGAGSRLTVL.

This clone was picked up one time. The chain has TRBV6-5 and TRBJ2-7; no definite D call. The CDR3 extends over 12 amino acids. Trimming removed 5 bases from V and 0 bases from J, with 5 bases in between. Per the germline V gene, CDR1 is MNHEY and CDR2 is SVGAGI. CDR3 loop: CASSPHSYEQYF. CDR3 sequence (DNA): TGTGCCAGCAGTCCCCACTCCTACGAGCAGTACTTC.

This chain links TRBV27 with TRBJ2-1, with 8 bases aligning to TRBD2. The CDR3 totals 15 residues. V was pared by 5 bases and J by 1 base, with 4 bases of the junction left unmatched. Germline V gene lookup returns CDR1 MNHEY and CDR2 SMNVEV (reference sequence). CDR3 bases: TGTGCCAGCAGTGGACTAGCCGATTCCTACAATGAGCAGTTCTTC. Translation gives CASSGLADSYNEQFF.

The rearrangement links TRBV15 to TRBJ2-6; perhaps TRBD2 as D (6 bases). Germline V gene data show CDR1 as LNHNV and CDR2 as YYDKDF (reference sequence). Deletions cut 4 bases from V and 0 bases from J, with 19 bases between. CDR3 length: 19 amino acids. Written as DNA, the CDR3 is TGTGCCACCAGCAAGAGGCGGGGAATTGGGAGCTCTGGGGCCAACGTCCTGACTTTC. Its translation is CATSKRRGIGSSGANVLTF.

This chain connects TRBV30 to TRBJ1-1, with D hard to call. Germline V gene lookup returns CDR1 GTSNPN and CDR2 SVGIG (reference sequence). The ends were cut back, 2 bases at V and 4 bases at J, with 14 bases in the middle. CDR3 length: 14 amino acids. DNA of the CDR3: TGTGCCTGGAGTAGTGACCGAGGGCCCACTGAAGCTTTCTTT. Residues: CAWSSDRGPTEAFF.

In its sample, this clone was seen once. The chain has TRBV29-1 and TRBJ1-2; 8 bases agree with TRBD1. The germline V gene encodes CDR1 SQVTM and CDR2 ANQGSEA. The CDR3 is made up of 12 amino acids. With V trimmed by 6 bases and J by 7 bases, 7 bases remained unmatched. The CDR3 region is CSVDRGLGGYTF. Written as DNA, the CDR3 is TGCAGCGTAGACAGGGGATTGGGTGGCTACACCTTC.

The chain recombines TRBV28 with TRBJ1-2, with TRBD1 as a possible D gene (5 bases). V lost 6 bases and J 1 base, leaving 6 bases between the germline ends. Germline-derived CDR1 and CDR2 are MDHEN and SYDVKM. The CDR3 has 12 residues. CDR3 residues: CASRGVNYGYTF. CDR3 nucleotide sequence: TGTGCCAGCAGAGGGGTTAACTATGGCTACACCTTC.

The chain couples TRBV14 to TRBJ2-1, with D uncertain. CDR1 SGHDN and CDR2 FVKESK come from the germline V gene. V shed 0 bases and J shed 5 bases, with 2 bases lying between them. This CDR3 spans 12 amino acids. DNA for the CDR3: TGTGCCAGCAGCCAAGATAACAATGAGCAGTTCTTC. Residues: CASSQDNNEQFF.

J is TRBJ1-2 and V is TRBV18, with D possibly matching TRBD1 (5 bases). Trimming removed 0 bases at V and 8 bases at J, with 13 bases between. Germline CDR1 KGHSH, CDR2 LQKENI. This CDR3 has 14 amino acids. CDR3 bases: TGTGCCAGCTCACCACCGAACACACGGGGGGGCTACACCTTC. Translated, it gives CASSPPNTRGGYTF.

The rearrangement uses TRBV19 and TRBJ2-7; perhaps TRBD1 as D (5 bases). V dropped 4 bases and J dropped 6 bases, with 13 bases sitting between them. The CDR3 consists of 13 residues. From germline, CDR1 is LNHDA and CDR2 SQIVND (reference sequence). In DNA, the CDR3 is TGTGCCAGTAGTACAGGGTTTGGCGGCGAGCAGTACTTC. Protein sequence: CASSTGFGGEQYF.

This sequence joins TRBV28 and TRBJ2-1; maybe TRBD2 (5 bases). Trimming pared 5 bases from V and 7 bases from J, leaving 15 bases between. This CDR3 has 14 amino acids. The V gene's germline CDR1 is MDHEN and CDR2 SYDVKM. The CDR3 here is CASSRLASGNEQFF. The DNA for the CDR3 is TGTGCCAGCAGTCGGCTAGCATCCGGGAATGAGCAGTTCTTC.

The chain joins TRBV21-1 to TRBJ1-2; the D call TRBD1 from the table was never checked on the DNA. TRBV21-1 is assigned pseudogene status. The CDR3 loop spans 13 amino acids. The CDR3 reads CASSVRQGGGYTF. The DNA of the CDR3 is TGTGCCAGCAGCGTCCGACAGGGTGGTGGCTACACCTTC.

This clone has just one count. This rearrangement joins TRBV10-2 to TRBJ1-5; D is unclear. Germline loops: CDR1 WSHSY, CDR2 SAAADI. The CDR3 runs 15 residues. The V and J ends lost 3 bases and 1 base respectively, with 10 bases between them. CDR3 bases: TGCGCCAGCAGTGAATGGCAAAGAAGCAATCAGCCCCAGCATTTT. Translating it yields CASSEWQRSNQPQHF.

V usage is TRBV29-1 and J usage is TRBJ1-2, with a weak D call TRBD1 (6 bases). This CDR3 has 13 amino acids. Trimming cost V 2 bases and J 3 bases, with 10 bases left between them. Germline V gene lookup returns CDR1 SQVTM and CDR2 ANQGSEA. CDR3 DNA: TGCAGCGTTGAACAGGGGACCTACTATGGCTACACCTTC. Amino acids: CSVEQGTYYGYTF.

The chain carries TRBV4-1 and TRBJ2-7; D call uncertain. This CDR3 is 13 amino acids long. V lost 0 bases and J lost 4, with 7 bases in between. Germline values: CDR1 MGHRA, CDR2 YSYEKL. The CDR3 region has the DNA TGCGCCAGCAGCCAAGAATCCGGGTACGAGCAGTACTTC. Protein sequence: CASSQESGYEQYF.

V is TRBV5-4 and J is TRBJ2-1; no firm D call. The CDR3 extends over 11 amino acids. V was cut by 0 bases and J by 8 bases, with 3 bases left in between. Germline lookup yields CDR1 SGHNT and CDR2 YYREEE (reference sequence). DNA for the CDR3: TGTGCCAGCAGCTTGGTCGATGAGCAGTTCTTC. It yields the protein CASSLVDEQFF.

The V and J genes are TRBV7-8 and TRBJ2-7; 7 bases map to TRBD1. V lost 2 bases and J lost 0; bases outside the gene matches: 4. The germline V gene encodes CDR1 SGHVS and CDR2 FQNEAQ. CDR3 length: 15 amino acids. Here the CDR3 reads CASSLRGQTSYEQYF. As DNA, the CDR3 is TGTGCCAGCAGCTTACGGGGACAGACCTCCTACGAGCAGTACTTC.

This chain connects TRBV5-4 to TRBJ2-7, with TRBD1 matching over 7 bases. Per the germline V gene, CDR1 is SGHNT and CDR2 is YYREEE (reference sequence). The junction had 12 bases not matched to a gene; V was cut back by 4 bases and J by 5 bases. The CDR3 sequence is 15 residues long. As DNA, the CDR3 is TGTGCCAGCAGCGCCCAAACAGGGGCAGGCCACGAGCAGTACTTC. Its translation: CASSAQTGAGHEQYF.

This clone showed up just once. This CDR3 is also generated by other DNA sequences in the sample. The chain employs TRBV5-1 and TRBJ2-1; a weak D match, TRBD2 (6 bases). This CDR3 is built from 15 residues. Germline V gene lookup returns CDR1 SGHRS and CDR2 YFSETQ. V lost 0 bases to trimming and J lost 1 base, with 8 bases between them. DNA for the CDR3: TGCGCCAGCAGCTTGGACAGCGGGTCCTACAATGAGCAGTTCTTC. As protein: CASSLDSGSYNEQFF.

The chain joins TRBV25-1 to TRBJ1-3; D is unresolved. CDR3 length: 13 residues. Trimming left V 5 bases short and J 2 bases short, with 7 bases between. Per germline, CDR1 MGHDK and CDR2 SYGVNS. The CDR3 coding sequence is TGTGCCAGCAGTTTGCCGGCTGGAAACACCATATATTTT. Protein product: CASSLPAGNTIYF.

The chain joins TRBV27 to TRBJ2-7; TRBD2 agrees at 14 bases. The germline V gene has CDR1 MNHEY and CDR2 SMNVEV (reference sequence). The CDR3 consists of 17 residues. J gave up 2 bases and V 2 bases, and 5 bases lay outside the gene matches. This chain's CDR3 is CASSLQGTSGRTYEQYF. The CDR3 DNA follows: TGTGCCAGCAGTTTACAAGGGACTAGCGGGAGAACCTACGAGCAGTACTTC.

The CDR3 bases are TGTGCCGGAGGGACTAGCGGGAACACCGGGGAGCTGTTTTTT. It encodes CAGGTSGNTGELFF. This sequence joins TRBV6-5 and TRBJ2-2, with TRBD2 identical over 11 bases. Germline CDR1 is MNHEY and CDR2 is SVGAGI. Germline trimming cut 11 bases from V and 1 base from J; bases unmatched to any gene: 3. The CDR3 has 14 residues.

The V and J genes are TRBV15 and TRBJ2-3; D perhaps matches TRBD1 (5 bases). The CDR3 sequence is 17 residues long. Trimming left V 1 base short and J 0 bases short, with 14 bases between. The germline gives CDR1 LNHNV, CDR2 YYDKDF (reference sequence). This CDR3 reads CATSRVPQGKSTDTQYF. DNA of the CDR3: TGTGCCACCAGCAGAGTGCCCCAGGGCAAGAGCACAGATACGCAGTATTTT.

This clone was seen once. The chain combines TRBV2 with TRBJ1-1; D remains ambiguous. Germline values: CDR1 SNHLY, CDR2 FYNNEI. This CDR3 comprises 13 residues. The germline V and J ends were trimmed by 7 bases and 2 bases, with 11 bases remaining between them. The CDR3 loop is CASKRRQNTEAFF. The CDR3 DNA sequence: TGTGCCAGCAAGCGACGGCAAAACACTGAAGCTTTCTTT.